The rows below give T cell receptor beta chains drawn from one sample of a study of blood T cell repertoires in COVID-19. Clones were sequenced by immunoSEQ multiplex PCR, and TCRdb holds only the in-frame ones, with some missing. The table includes 280,000 or so clones, around 88% detected once. Sequencing was performed on PBMCs or T cells enriched from blood (not recorded which). Every receptor here comes from a middle-aged woman who had recovered from COVID-19. The CDR3 runs from the conserved cysteine through the conserved F or W. The D gene is left open where the match is weak.

d_call,v_call,cdr3_aa
TRBD2,TRBV6-2/TRBV6-3,CASSYSGTSGRYTGELFF
NA,TRBV6-5,CASSPTGTDTEAFF
TRBD1,TRBV30,CAWRGTGSSPLHF
TRBD1,TRBV28,CASTLWGQPTDTQYF
TRBD1,TRBV29-1,CSVDTGDTEAFF
NA,TRBV5-1,CASSLEPSVARYIEQYF
TRBD1,TRBV7-2,CASSLAGTAQGETQYF
TRBD1,TRBV28,CASSLDEWTGDGYTF
NA,TRBV19,CASSMGGAQFF
TRBD1,TRBV4-1,CASSQVGTGAFNEKLFF